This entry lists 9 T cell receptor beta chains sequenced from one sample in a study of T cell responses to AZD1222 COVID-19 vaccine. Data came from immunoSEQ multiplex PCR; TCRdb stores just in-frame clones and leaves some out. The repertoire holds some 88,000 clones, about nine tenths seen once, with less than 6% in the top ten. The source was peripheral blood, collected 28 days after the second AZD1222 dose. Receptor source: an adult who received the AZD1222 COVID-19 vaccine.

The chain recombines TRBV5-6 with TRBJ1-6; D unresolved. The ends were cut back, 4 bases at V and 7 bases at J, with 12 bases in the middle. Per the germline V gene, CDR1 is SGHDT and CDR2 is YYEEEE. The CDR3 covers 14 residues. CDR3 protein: CASSGKWENSPLHF. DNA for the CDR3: TGTGCCAGCAGCGGCAAGTGGGAGAATTCACCCCTCCACTTT.

CDR3 sequence reads: CASSSGQGNQPQHF. The CDR3 coding sequence is TGTGCCAGCAGTTCCGGACAGGGCAATCAGCCCCAGCATTTT. This rearrangement joins TRBV28 to TRBJ1-5; 7 nucleotides agree with TRBD1. CDR3 length: 14 residues. Per the germline V gene, CDR1 is MDHEN and CDR2 is SYDVKM. After removal of 4 bases from V and 2 bases from J, the junction contained 2 bases not matched to a gene.

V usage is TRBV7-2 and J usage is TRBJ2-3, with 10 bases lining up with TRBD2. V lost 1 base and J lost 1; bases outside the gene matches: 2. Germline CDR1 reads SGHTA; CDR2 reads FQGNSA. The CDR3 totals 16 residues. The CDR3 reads CASSLVGTSGTDTQYF. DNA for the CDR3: TGTGCCAGCAGCTTAGTAGGGACTAGCGGCACAGATACGCAGTATTTT.

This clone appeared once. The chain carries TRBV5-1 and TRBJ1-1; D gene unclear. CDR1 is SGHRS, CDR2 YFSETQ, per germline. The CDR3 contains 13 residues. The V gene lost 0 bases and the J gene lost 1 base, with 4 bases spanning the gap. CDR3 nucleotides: TGCGCCAGCAGCTTGGACTGGAACACTGAAGCTTTCTTT. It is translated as CASSLDWNTEAFF. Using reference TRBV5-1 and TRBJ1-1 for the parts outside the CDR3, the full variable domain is KAGVTQTPRYLIKTRGQQVTLSCSPISGHRSVSWYQQTPGQGLQFLFEYFSETQRNKGNFPGRFSGRQFSNSRSEMNVSTLELGDSALYLCASSLDWNTEAFFGQGTRLTVV.

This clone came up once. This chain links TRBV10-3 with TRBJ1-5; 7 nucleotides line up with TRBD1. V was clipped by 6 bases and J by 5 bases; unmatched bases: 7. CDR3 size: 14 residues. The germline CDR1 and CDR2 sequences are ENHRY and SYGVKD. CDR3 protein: CAISLDRADQPQHF. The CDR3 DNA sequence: TGTGCCATCAGCCTTGACAGGGCAGATCAGCCCCAGCATTTT.

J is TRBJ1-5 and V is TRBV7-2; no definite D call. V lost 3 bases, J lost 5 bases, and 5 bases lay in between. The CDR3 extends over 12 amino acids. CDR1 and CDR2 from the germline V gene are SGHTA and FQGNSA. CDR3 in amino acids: CASSLRDQPQHF. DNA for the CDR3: TGTGCCAGCAGCTTGCGAGATCAGCCCCAGCATTTT. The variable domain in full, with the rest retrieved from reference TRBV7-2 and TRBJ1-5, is GAGVSQSPSNKVTEKGKDVELRCDPISGHTALYWYRQSLGQGLEFLIYFQGNSAPDKSGLPSDRFSAERTGGSVSTLTIQRTQQEDSAVYLCASSLRDQPQHFGDGTRLSIL.

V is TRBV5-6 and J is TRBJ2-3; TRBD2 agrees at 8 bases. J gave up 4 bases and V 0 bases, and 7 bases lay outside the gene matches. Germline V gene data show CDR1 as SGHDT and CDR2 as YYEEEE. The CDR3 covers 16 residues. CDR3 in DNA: TGTGCCAGCAGCTTGGTCCCGGGGGGGAGCGCAGATACGCAGTATTTT. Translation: CASSLVPGGSADTQYF.

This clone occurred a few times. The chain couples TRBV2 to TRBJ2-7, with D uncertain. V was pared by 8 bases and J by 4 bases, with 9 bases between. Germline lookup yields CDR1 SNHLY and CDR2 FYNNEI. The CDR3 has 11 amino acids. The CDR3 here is CASVYYYEQYF. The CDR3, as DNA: TGTGCCAGCGTGTACTATTACGAGCAGTACTTC.

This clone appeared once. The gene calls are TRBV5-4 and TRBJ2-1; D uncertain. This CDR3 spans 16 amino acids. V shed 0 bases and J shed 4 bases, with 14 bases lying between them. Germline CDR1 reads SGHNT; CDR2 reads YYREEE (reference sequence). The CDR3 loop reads CASSLVVTAFYNEQFF. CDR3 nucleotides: TGTGCCAGCAGCTTGGTAGTCACGGCCTTTTACAATGAGCAGTTCTTC. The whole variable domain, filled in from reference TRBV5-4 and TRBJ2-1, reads ETGVTQSPTHLIKTRGQQVTLRCSSQSGHNTVSWYQQALGQGPQFIFQYYREEENGRGNFPPRFSGLQFPNYSSELNVNALELDDSALYLCASSLVVTAFYNEQFFGPGTRLTVL.